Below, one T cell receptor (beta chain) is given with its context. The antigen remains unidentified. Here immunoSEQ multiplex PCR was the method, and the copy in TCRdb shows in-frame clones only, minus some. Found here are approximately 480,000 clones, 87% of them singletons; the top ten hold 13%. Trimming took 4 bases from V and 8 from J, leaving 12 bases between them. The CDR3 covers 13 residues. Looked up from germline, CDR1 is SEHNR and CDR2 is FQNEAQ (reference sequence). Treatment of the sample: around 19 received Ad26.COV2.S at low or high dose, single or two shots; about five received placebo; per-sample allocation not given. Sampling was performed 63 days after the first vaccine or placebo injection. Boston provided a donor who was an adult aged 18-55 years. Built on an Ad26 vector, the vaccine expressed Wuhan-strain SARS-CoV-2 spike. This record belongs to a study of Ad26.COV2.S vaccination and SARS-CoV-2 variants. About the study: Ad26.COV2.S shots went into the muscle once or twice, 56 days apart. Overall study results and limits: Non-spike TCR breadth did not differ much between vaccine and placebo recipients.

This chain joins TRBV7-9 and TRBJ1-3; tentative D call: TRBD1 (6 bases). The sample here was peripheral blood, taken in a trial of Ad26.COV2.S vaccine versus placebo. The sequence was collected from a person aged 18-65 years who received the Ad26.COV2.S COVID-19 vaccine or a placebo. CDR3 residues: CASSSGDRHTIYF. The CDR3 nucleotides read TGTGCCAGCAGCTCAGGTGACAGGCACACCATATATTTT. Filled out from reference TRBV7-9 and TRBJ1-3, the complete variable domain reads DTGVSQNPRHKITKRGQNVTFRCDPISEHNRLYWYRQTLGQGPEFLTYFQNEAQLEKSRLLSDRFSAERPKGSFSTLEIQRTEQGDSAMYLCASSSGDRHTIYFGEGSWLTVV.